A single sample is the source of the 10 T cell receptor beta chains below, sequenced in a study of blood T cell repertoires in COVID-19. Repertoires were generated with immunoSEQ multiplex PCR, while TCRdb's copy carries only in-frame clones and drops some. Of about 380,000 clones listed, 85% to 90% were seen once; the top ten hold 1.2%. Sequenced material: PBMCs or T cells enriched from blood (not recorded which). The source is a woman younger than 35 who had recovered from COVID-19.

The chain has TRBV5-4 and TRBJ1-4; the D is unclear. CDR3 length equals 15 residues. CDR1 and CDR2 from the germline V gene are SGHNT and YYREEE (reference sequence). V was trimmed by 7 bases and J by 4 bases, leaving 17 bases between them. CDR3 coding DNA: TGTGCCAGCTCCCTGGTTGGAGGGATTAATGAAAAACTGTTTTTT. Translating gives CASSLVGGINEKLFF.

This chain connects TRBV19 to TRBJ1-6; 7 nucleotides agree with TRBD1. V shed 5 bases and J 7 bases; nucleotides not matched to a gene: 5. Germline CDR1 reads LNHDA; CDR2 reads SQIVND (reference sequence). CDR3 length: 14 residues. CDR3 nucleotides: TGTGCCAGTAGTGGGGACAGCTTCAATTCACCCCTCCACTTT. This translates into CASSGDSFNSPLHF.

The J gene is TRBJ1-6, the V gene TRBV14; D gene unclear. With 2 bases removed from V and 8 bases from J, the gap between germline ends came to 10 bases. Germline V gives CDR1 SGHDN, CDR2 FVKESK. The CDR3 runs to 14 residues. CDR3 DNA sequence: TGTGCCAGCAGCCAAATGGCAGGTTATTCACCCCTCCACTTT. This sequence encodes CASSQMAGYSPLHF.

The rearrangement links TRBV19 to TRBJ1-1; D uncertain. The CDR3 covers 15 residues. V was shortened by 1 base and J by 6 bases, with 15 bases between the two germline ends. Per germline, CDR1 LNHDA and CDR2 SQIVND (reference sequence). The CDR3 protein is CASSIGSGVGAEAFF. CDR3 nucleotides: TGTGCCAGTAGTATAGGATCCGGGGTGGGCGCTGAAGCTTTCTTT.

The gene calls are TRBV18 and TRBJ2-2; D remains unclear. V was shortened by 3 bases and J by 0 bases, with 11 bases between the two germline ends. In germline, CDR1 is KGHSH, CDR2 LQKENI. This CDR3 region has 16 residues. The CDR3 here is CASSPLIASNTGELFF. The CDR3 bases are TGTGCCAGCTCACCTTTGATAGCATCGAACACCGGGGAGCTGTTTTTT.

The rearrangement uses TRBV5-1 and TRBJ2-3; maybe TRBD2 (7 bases). CDR3 length: 15 residues. Germline CDR1 and CDR2: SGHRS and YFSETQ. The V end lost 0 bases, the J end lost 3 bases, and 11 bases lay between the germline ends. The CDR3 reads CASSLVGGPTDTQYF. CDR3 DNA sequence: TGCGCCAGCAGCTTGGTCGGGGGGCCGACAGATACGCAGTATTTT.

Of note for this clone: One junction end disagrees with the germline gene, perhaps due to a read error. This sequence joins TRBV11-2 and TRBJ1-1; no definite D call. Germline V CDR1 and CDR2: SGHAT, FQNNGV. This CDR3 contains 11 residues. CDR3 sequence (DNA): TGTGCCAGCAGCCCCGACACAGAAGCTTTCTTT. Its translation is CASSPDTEAFF.

This sequence joins TRBV9 and TRBJ1-5, with 7 bases identical to TRBD1. The germline V gene has CDR1 SGDLS and CDR2 YYNGEE. The CDR3 sequence is 16 residues long. The V and J ends lost 4 bases and 1 base, in that order; junction bases with no gene match: 8. CDR3 sequence: CASSPSGQLSNQPQHF. CDR3 DNA sequence: TGTGCCAGCAGCCCGTCGGGACAGTTGAGCAATCAGCCCCAGCATTTT. The full variable domain, completed using reference TRBV9 and TRBJ1-5, is DSGVTQTPKHLITATGQRVTLRCSPRSGDLSVYWYQQSLDQGLQFLIQYYNGEERAKGNILERFSAQQFPDLHSELNLSSLELGDSALYFCASSPSGQLSNQPQHFGDGTRLSIL.

The V call is TRBV19, the J call TRBJ1-1, with TRBD1 matching over 9 bases. J lost 2 bases, V lost 1 base, and 5 bases had no gene match. The CDR3 covers 16 residues. The germline V gene encodes CDR1 LNHDA and CDR2 SQIVND (reference sequence). The CDR3 is CASSIVGTGRNTEAFF. The CDR3 nucleotides read TGTGCCAGTAGTATAGTGGGGACAGGGAGAAACACTGAAGCTTTCTTT. Full variable domain (rest looked up from reference TRBV19 and TRBJ1-1): DGGITQSPKYLFRKEGQNVTLSCEQNLNHDAMYWYRQDPGQGLRLIYYSQIVNDFQKGDIAEGYSVSREKKESFPLTVTSAQKNPTAFYLCASSIVGTGRNTEAFFGQGTRLTVV.

This clone is a singleton in its sample. The chain joins TRBV27 to TRBJ2-7; tentatively, D is TRBD1 (5 bases). This CDR3 has 15 residues. The V gene's germline CDR1 is MNHEY and CDR2 SMNVEV (reference sequence). Trimming stripped 5 bases from V and 4 bases from J, with 18 bases between. CDR3: CASSILRQLLYEQYF. CDR3 bases: TGTGCCAGCAGTATCCTCAGACAGCTCCTATACGAGCAGTACTTC.